Shown below are 22 T cell receptor beta chains from a single sample sequenced in a study of early T cells in non-severe SARS-CoV-2 infection. A single record per CDR3 protein comes from TCRdb applying MiXCR to the 5' RACE reads. Altogether some 71,000 distinct CDR3 sequences are present, roughly 10% being singletons, with the ten largest covering around 5.8%. Sequenced: whole blood. The receptors originated from an adult who was a healthcare worker with PCR-confirmed SARS-CoV-2 infection or an uninfected control (not recorded which).

The CDR3: CASSLDSRLHEQFF. CDR3 nucleotides: TGTGCCAGCAGCTTAGACTCCCGTCTACATGAGCAGTTCTTC. The chain has TRBV7-2 and TRBJ2-1; no definite D call. Trimming shortened V by 1 base and J by 8 bases, and 12 bases separated the two germline ends. Germline CDR1 and CDR2: SGHTA and FQGNSA. The CDR3 extends over 14 amino acids.

This clonotype was seen many times. The chain has TRBV10-3 and TRBJ2-7, with D tentatively TRBD1 (6 bases). With 4 bases removed from V and 6 bases from J, the gap between germline ends came to 13 bases. Germline values: CDR1 ENHRY, CDR2 SYGVKD. The CDR3 has 13 residues. The CDR3 nucleotides are TGTGCCATCAGTGGGACGACAGGCGCCGAGCAGTACTTC. Protein: CAISGTTGAEQYF.

This clonotype was detected only a few times. The chain joins TRBV4-1 to TRBJ1-2, with a tentative D call TRBD1 (6 bases). V lost 1 base and J lost 4, with 13 bases in between. CDR1 is MGHRA and CDR2 is YSYEKL in the germline V gene. The CDR3 consists of 15 residues. CDR3 loop: CASSQAVGGSYGYTF. The CDR3 nucleotides read TGCGCCAGCAGCCAAGCCGTAGGGGGTAGCTATGGCTACACCTTC.

V usage is TRBV11-2 and J usage is TRBJ2-1; 8 bases are a match to TRBD2. V shed 5 bases, J shed 6 bases, and the junction held 9 bases outside the gene matches. The CDR3 is 15 residues long. Per germline, CDR1 SGHAT and CDR2 FQNNGV. CDR3 DNA sequence: TGTGCCAGCAGCCTCAGCGGGGGTTCGGTCAATGAGCAGTTCTTC. It encodes CASSLSGGSVNEQFF.

At least ten counts were recorded for this clonotype. The chain uses TRBV19 and TRBJ1-2, with a tentative D call TRBD1 (6 bases). Germline V gene data show CDR1 as LNHDA and CDR2 as SQIVND (reference sequence). V lost 4 bases, J lost 1 base, and 7 bases lay in between. The CDR3 has 13 residues. In DNA, the CDR3 is TGTGCCAGTAGTAAACAGGGTAACTATGGCTACACCTTC. Translation: CASSKQGNYGYTF.

This rearrangement joins TRBV4-2 to TRBJ2-3; 12 nucleotides align to TRBD2. This CDR3 is 18 amino acids long. The V gene's germline CDR1 is LGHNA and CDR2 YNFKEQ. Trimming cost V 1 base and J 0 bases; bases outside gene matches: 5. The CDR3 DNA sequence: TGTGCCAGCAGCCAAGGGCTAGCGGGAGGGTACAGCACAGATACGCAGTATTTT. Translation gives CASSQGLAGGYSTDTQYF.

V and J are TRBV5-1 and TRBJ2-5; D remains ambiguous. The CDR3 length is 13 residues. The germline V and J ends were trimmed by 1 base and 0 bases, with 4 bases remaining between them. Germline V gene lookup returns CDR1 SGHRS and CDR2 YFSETQ. DNA of the CDR3: TGCGCCAGCAGCTTGAAAGACCAAGAGACCCAGTACTTC. Translation gives CASSLKDQETQYF.

This clonotype was recorded at least ten times. The chain uses TRBV6-2 or TRBV6-3 and TRBJ2-5; no clear D gene. The V and J ends lost 2 bases and 3 bases respectively, with 4 bases between them. The CDR3 is made up of 12 amino acids. Germline V gene lookup returns CDR1 MNHEY and CDR2 SVGEGT. The CDR3 loop is CASSYREETQYF. The CDR3 DNA is TGTGCCAGCAGTTACAGGGAAGAGACCCAGTACTTC.

V usage is TRBV4-1 and J usage is TRBJ2-3, with D unresolved. CDR1 MGHRA and CDR2 YSYEKL come from the germline V gene. The CDR3 runs 12 residues. Trimming pared 3 bases from V and 6 bases from J, leaving 7 bases between. The CDR3: CASSQGIDTQYF. The CDR3 nucleotides read TGCGCCAGCAGCCAGGGTATCGATACGCAGTATTTT.

Many counts were recorded for this clonotype. This sequence joins TRBV7-9 and TRBJ2-1, with 8 bases aligning to TRBD2. This CDR3 has 13 residues. J was trimmed by 9 bases and V by 8 bases; bases with no gene match: 9. CDR1 SEHNR and CDR2 FQNEAQ come from the germline V gene (reference sequence). Here the CDR3 reads CASGRGGFVEQFF. The CDR3, as DNA: TGTGCCAGCGGTCGGGGGGGCTTCGTTGAGCAGTTCTTC.

This clonotype has ten or more counts. The chain couples TRBV20-1 to TRBJ1-1; D is uncertain. CDR1 is DFQATT and CDR2 is SNEGSKA in the germline V gene (reference sequence). V lost 3 bases to trimming and J lost 11 bases, with 13 bases between them. The CDR3 consists of 11 residues. DNA of the CDR3: TGCAGTGCTAGGGAACCGGGCCGGGCTTTCTTT. Translated, it gives CSAREPGRAFF.

At least ten counts were recorded for this clonotype. V and J are TRBV5-1 and TRBJ2-7, with TRBD1 matching 11 bases. Per germline, CDR1 SGHRS and CDR2 YFSETQ. Trimming took 4 bases from V and 3 from J; bases not matched to a gene: 6. The CDR3 totals 15 residues. CDR3 sequence (DNA): TGCGCCAGCAGCCCCGGGACAGGGGGTAACTACGAGCAGTACTTC. This sequence encodes CASSPGTGGNYEQYF.

In this sample, this clonotype turned up many times. The rearrangement uses TRBV10-3 and TRBJ1-1, with D possibly being TRBD1 (6 bases). The length of the CDR3 is 16 residues. Germline values: CDR1 ENHRY, CDR2 SYGVKD. The ends were cut back, 2 bases at V and 2 bases at J, with 15 bases in the middle. CDR3 amino acids: CAISEHAKTGNTEAFF. CDR3 nucleotides: TGTGCCATCAGTGAGCACGCTAAGACAGGTAACACTGAAGCTTTCTTT.

The J gene is TRBJ2-5, the V gene TRBV7-9, with 8 positions matching TRBD2. CDR3 length: 16 amino acids. From germline, CDR1 is SEHNR and CDR2 FQNEAQ (reference sequence). Losses at the gene ends were 5 bases for V and 4 bases for J; bases not matched to a gene: 12. CDR3 nucleotides: TGTGCCAGCAGCCCCTTTGCGGGGGGACGGGGAGAGACCCAGTACTTC. Translation gives CASSPFAGGRGETQYF. Full variable domain (outside the CDR3, taken from reference TRBV7-9 and TRBJ2-5): DTGVSQNPRHKITKRGQNVTFRCDPISEHNRLYWYRQTLGQGPEFLTYFQNEAQLEKSRLLSDRFSAERPKGSFSTLEIQRTEQGDSAMYLCASSPFAGGRGETQYFGPGTRLLVL.

The table lists this clonotype with a few counts. The DNA of the CDR3 is TGTGCCACACGAGGCCCCGACAGAAACAATGAGCAGTTCTTC. Protein sequence: CATRGPDRNNEQFF. The chain joins TRBV24-1 to TRBJ2-1, with TRBD1 as a possible D gene (5 bases). CDR1 KGHDR and CDR2 SFDVKD come from the germline V gene. V was cut by 10 bases and J by 5 bases, with 17 bases left in between. The CDR3 covers 14 residues.

This clonotype was seen at least ten times. This chain connects TRBV7-9 to TRBJ1-3; TRBD1 matches 7 bases. This CDR3 spans 13 amino acids. Germline-derived CDR1 and CDR2 are SEHNR and FQNEAQ (reference sequence). The V and J ends lost 1 base and 11 bases, in that order; junction bases with no gene match: 5. The CDR3 coding sequence is TGTGCCAGCAGCTTAGAAGGGGGCATCTCCATATATTTT. Translation: CASSLEGGISIYF.

Ten or more counts support this clonotype. As DNA, the CDR3 is TGCAGCGTTGAGACTATTGGGCCGTACGAGCAGTACTTC. This translates into CSVETIGPYEQYF. The V and J genes are TRBV29-1 and TRBJ2-7, with a tentative D call TRBD2 (5 bases). The V end was cut by 3 bases, the J end by 4 bases, with 13 bases between. Germline lookup yields CDR1 SQVTM and CDR2 ANQGSEA. The CDR3 totals 13 residues.

The chain employs TRBV27 and TRBJ2-1, with D tentatively TRBD1 (6 bases). CDR1 is MNHEY, CDR2 SMNVEV, per germline (reference sequence). With 5 bases removed from V and 8 bases from J, the gap between germline ends came to 28 bases. The CDR3 has 18 residues. The CDR3 spells CASSLRIDRLSFLDEQFF. The CDR3, as DNA: TGTGCCAGCAGTCTCAGGATAGACAGGCTCAGTTTTTTGGATGAGCAGTTCTTC.

This clonotype was detected many times. This chain connects TRBV4-1 to TRBJ1-1; D is unclear. V shed 2 bases and J shed 7 bases, with 14 bases lying between them. This CDR3 has 14 amino acids. Germline CDR1 and CDR2: MGHRA and YSYEKL. The CDR3 loop is CASSQPGMVVEAFF. CDR3 in DNA: TGCGCCAGCAGCCAACCCGGGATGGTGGTTGAAGCTTTCTTT.

V usage is TRBV5-1 and J usage is TRBJ1-2, with D tentatively TRBD1 (5 bases). Per the germline V gene, CDR1 is SGHRS and CDR2 is YFSETQ. The CDR3 extends over 15 amino acids. V lost 1 base and J 5 bases, leaving 15 bases between the germline ends. CDR3 residues: CASSLNSGGEYGYTF. The CDR3, as DNA: TGCGCCAGCAGCTTGAACAGCGGGGGAGAATATGGCTACACCTTC.

This clonotype was counted many times. This chain connects TRBV24-1 to TRBJ2-5; the D gene is possibly TRBD1 (5 bases). The CDR3 is 15 amino acids. V was cut by 4 bases and J by 2 bases, with 13 bases left in between. The germline V gene has CDR1 KGHDR and CDR2 SFDVKD. The CDR3: CATSDPTPGQETQYF. The DNA of the CDR3 is TGTGCCACCAGTGACCCAACGCCAGGGCAAGAGACCCAGTACTTC.

This clonotype has at least ten counts. The J gene is TRBJ2-7, the V gene TRBV7-9, with D perhaps given as TRBD1 or TRBD2 (5 bases each). Trimming took off 4 bases at V and 12 bases at J, with 16 bases between the two ends. The CDR3 totals 12 residues. Germline V CDR1 and CDR2: SEHNR, FQNEAQ (reference sequence). CDR3 bases: TGTGCCAGCAGCTCCGGGACGGAGTTTTGGTACTTC. This translates into CASSSGTEFWYF.